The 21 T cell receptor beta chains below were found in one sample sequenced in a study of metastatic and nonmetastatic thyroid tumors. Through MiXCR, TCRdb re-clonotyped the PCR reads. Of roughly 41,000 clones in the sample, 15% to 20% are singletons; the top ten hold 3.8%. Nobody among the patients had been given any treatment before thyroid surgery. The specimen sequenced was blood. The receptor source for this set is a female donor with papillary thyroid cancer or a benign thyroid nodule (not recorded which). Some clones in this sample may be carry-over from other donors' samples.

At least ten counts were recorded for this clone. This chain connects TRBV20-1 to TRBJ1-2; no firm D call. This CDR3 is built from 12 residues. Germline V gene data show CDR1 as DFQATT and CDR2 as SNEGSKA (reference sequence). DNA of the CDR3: TGCAGCGAGGAGGCGGTCAACTATGGCTACACCTTC. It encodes CSEEAVNYGYTF.

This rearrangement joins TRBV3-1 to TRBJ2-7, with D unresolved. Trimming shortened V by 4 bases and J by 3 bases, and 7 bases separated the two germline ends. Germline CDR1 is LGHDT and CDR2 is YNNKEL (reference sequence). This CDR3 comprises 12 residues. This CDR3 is CASSRGGYEQYF. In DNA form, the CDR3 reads TGTGCCAGCAGCCGCGGCGGCTACGAGCAGTACTTC.

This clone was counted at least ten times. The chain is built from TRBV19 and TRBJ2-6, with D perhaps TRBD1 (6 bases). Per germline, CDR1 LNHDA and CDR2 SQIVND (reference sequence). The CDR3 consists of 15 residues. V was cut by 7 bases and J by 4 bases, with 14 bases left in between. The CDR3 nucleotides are TGTGCCAGTACAATACAGGGTCCAGGGGCCAACGTCCTGACTTTC. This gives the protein CASTIQGPGANVLTF. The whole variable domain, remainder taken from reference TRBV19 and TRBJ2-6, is DGGITQSPKYLFRKEGQNVTLSCEQNLNHDAMYWYRQDPGQGLRLIYYSQIVNDFQKGDIAEGYSVSREKKESFPLTVTSAQKNPTAFYLCASTIQGPGANVLTFGAGSRLTVL.

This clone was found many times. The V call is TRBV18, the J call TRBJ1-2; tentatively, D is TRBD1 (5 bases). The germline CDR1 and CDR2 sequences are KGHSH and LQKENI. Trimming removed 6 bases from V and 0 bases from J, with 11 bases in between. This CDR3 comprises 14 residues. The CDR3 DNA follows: TGTGCCAGCTCCCCGGGGCAGTCTAACTATGGCTACACCTTC. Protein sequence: CASSPGQSNYGYTF.

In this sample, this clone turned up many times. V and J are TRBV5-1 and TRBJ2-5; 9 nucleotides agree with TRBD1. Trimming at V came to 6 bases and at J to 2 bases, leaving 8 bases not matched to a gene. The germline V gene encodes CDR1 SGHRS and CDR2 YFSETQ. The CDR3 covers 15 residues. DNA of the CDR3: TGCGCCAGCAACCAGGGTGGGACAGGGCAAGAGACCCAGTACTTC. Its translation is CASNQGGTGQETQYF.

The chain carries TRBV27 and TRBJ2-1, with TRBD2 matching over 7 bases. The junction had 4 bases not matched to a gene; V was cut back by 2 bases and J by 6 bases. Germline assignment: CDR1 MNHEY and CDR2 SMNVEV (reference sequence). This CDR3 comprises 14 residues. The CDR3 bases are TGTGCCAGCAGTTTAGCACTAGCGAGCAATGAGCAGTTCTTC. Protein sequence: CASSLALASNEQFF.

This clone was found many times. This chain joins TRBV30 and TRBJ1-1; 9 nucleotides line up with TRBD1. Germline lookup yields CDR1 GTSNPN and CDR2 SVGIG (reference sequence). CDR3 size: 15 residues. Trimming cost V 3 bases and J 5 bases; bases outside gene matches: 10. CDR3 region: CAWSADRGRGTEAFF. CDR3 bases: TGTGCCTGGAGCGCTGACAGGGGGAGAGGTACTGAAGCTTTCTTT.

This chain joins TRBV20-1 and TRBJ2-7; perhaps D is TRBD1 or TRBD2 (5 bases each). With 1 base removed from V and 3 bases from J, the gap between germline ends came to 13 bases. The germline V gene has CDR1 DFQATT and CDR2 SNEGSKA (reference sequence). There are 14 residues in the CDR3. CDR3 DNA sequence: TGCAGTGCTAGAGCCCCAGGGACGGACTACGAGCAGTACTTC. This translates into CSARAPGTDYEQYF.

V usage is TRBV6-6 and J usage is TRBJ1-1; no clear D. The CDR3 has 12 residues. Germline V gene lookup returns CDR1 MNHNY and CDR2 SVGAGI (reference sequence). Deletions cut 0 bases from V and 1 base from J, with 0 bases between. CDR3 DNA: TGTGCCAGCAGTTACTCGAACACTGAAGCTTTCTTT. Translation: CASSYSNTEAFF.

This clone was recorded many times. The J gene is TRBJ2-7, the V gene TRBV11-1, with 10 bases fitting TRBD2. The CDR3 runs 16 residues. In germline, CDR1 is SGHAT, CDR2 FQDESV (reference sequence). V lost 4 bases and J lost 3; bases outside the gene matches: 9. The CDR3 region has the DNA TGTGCCAGCAGCTCCGATTCTAGCGGGAGACGCTACGAGCAGTACTTC. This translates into CASSSDSSGRRYEQYF.

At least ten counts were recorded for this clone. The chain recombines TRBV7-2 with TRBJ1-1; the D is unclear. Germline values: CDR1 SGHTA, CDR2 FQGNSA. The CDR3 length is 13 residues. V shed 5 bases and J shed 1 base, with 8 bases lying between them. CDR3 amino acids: CASSLYENTEAFF. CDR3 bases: TGTGCCAGCAGCCTATATGAGAACACTGAAGCTTTCTTT.

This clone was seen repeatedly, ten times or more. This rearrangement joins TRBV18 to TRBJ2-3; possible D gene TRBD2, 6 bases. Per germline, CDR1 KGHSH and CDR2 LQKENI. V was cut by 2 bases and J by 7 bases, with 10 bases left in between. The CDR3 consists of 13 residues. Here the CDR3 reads CASSPGTLNTQYF. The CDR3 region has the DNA TGTGCCAGCTCACCAGGGACTCTCAATACGCAGTATTTT.

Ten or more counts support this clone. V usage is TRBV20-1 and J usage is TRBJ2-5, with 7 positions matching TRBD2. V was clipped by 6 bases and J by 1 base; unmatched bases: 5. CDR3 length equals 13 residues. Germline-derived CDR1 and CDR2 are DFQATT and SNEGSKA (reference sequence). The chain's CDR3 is CSAGLAAQETQYF. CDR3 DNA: TGCAGTGCCGGGCTAGCGGCCCAAGAGACCCAGTACTTC.

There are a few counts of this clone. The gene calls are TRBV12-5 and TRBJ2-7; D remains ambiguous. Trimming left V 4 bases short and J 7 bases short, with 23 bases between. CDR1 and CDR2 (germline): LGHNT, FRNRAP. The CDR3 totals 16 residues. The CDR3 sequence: CASGSTKGIASMEQYF. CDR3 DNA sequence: TGTGCTAGTGGTTCCACCAAGGGAATCGCATCTATGGAGCAGTACTTC.

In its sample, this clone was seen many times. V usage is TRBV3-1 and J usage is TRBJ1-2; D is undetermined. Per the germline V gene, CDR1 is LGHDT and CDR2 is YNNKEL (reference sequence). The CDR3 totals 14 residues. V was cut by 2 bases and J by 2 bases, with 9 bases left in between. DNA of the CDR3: TGTGCCAGCAGCCAAACGGGTGCGAACTATGGCTACACCTTC. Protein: CASSQTGANYGYTF.

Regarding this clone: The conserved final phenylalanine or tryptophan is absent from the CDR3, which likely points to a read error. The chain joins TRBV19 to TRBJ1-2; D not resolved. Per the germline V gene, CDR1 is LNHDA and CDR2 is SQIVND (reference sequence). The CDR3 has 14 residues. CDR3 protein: CVSSIDYSSGGYTI. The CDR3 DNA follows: TGTGTCAGTAGTATTGACTACAGTTCGGGTGGCTACACCATC.

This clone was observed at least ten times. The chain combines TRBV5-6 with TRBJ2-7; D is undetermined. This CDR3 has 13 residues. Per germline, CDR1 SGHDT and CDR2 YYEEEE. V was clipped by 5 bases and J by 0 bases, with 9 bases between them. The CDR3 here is CASSRTSSYEQYF. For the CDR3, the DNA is TGTGCCAGCAGTCGTACTTCCTCCTACGAGCAGTACTTC.

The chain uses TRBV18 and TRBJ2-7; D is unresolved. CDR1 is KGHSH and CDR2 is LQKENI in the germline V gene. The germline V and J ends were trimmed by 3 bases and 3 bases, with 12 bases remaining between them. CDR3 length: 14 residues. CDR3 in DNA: TGTGCCAGCTCACCCACGGAAAGGTTCTACGAGCAGTACTTC. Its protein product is CASSPTERFYEQYF.

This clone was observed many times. The CDR3 DNA is TGCGCCAGCAGCCAAGGCAGGGGGAAAACAGATACGCAGTATTTT. Its translation: CASSQGRGKTDTQYF. The rearrangement joins TRBV4-1 to TRBJ2-3; the match to TRBD1 covers 7 bases. The J segment lost 3 bases and the V segment lost 1 base, leaving 4 bases of the junction unmatched. There are 15 residues in the CDR3. Germline-derived CDR1 and CDR2 are MGHRA and YSYEKL.

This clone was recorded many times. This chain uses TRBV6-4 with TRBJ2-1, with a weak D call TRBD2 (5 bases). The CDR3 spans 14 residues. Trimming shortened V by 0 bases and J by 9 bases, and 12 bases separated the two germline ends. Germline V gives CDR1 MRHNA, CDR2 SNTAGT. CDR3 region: CASSDSSSSSEQFF. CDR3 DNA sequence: TGTGCCAGCAGTGACTCGAGTTCTAGCAGTGAGCAGTTCTTC.

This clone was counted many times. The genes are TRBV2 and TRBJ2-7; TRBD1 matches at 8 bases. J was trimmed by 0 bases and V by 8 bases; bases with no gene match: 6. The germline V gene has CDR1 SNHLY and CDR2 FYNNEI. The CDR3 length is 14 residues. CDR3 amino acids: CASGRTGSSYEQYF. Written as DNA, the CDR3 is TGTGCCAGCGGTCGGACAGGGAGCTCCTACGAGCAGTACTTC.